Each of the 31 T cell receptor beta chains below was sequenced from the same sample in a study of beta chain features in type 1 diabetes. Whole-study findings and limits: Across all four CD4+ subsets, people with type 1 diabetes showed modestly shorter TCRB CDR3s.

Which antigens these TCRs recognize remains unknown. cDNA synthesis used the whole RNA isolate, giving expressed TCRB sequences. Measured with immunoSEQ multiplex PCR; TCRdb has only the in-frame clones, and not every one. The repertoire holds 95,000 to 150,000 clones, about 17% seen once, with 2% to 3% in the top ten. Sequencing was done on a sample of central memory CD4+ T cells from blood. Receptors originate from a man aged 25-45 years with type 1 diabetes.

The chain recombines TRBV19 with TRBJ2-7; either TRBD1 or TRBD2 may fit D (5 bases each). The CDR3 is 14 residues long. The V end was cut by 6 bases, the J end by 3 bases, with 15 bases between. CDR1 and CDR2 from the germline V gene are LNHDA and SQIVND (reference sequence). The CDR3 sequence is CASSGTVGHYEQYF. The CDR3 DNA sequence: TGTGCCAGTAGCGGGACGGTAGGTCACTACGAGCAGTACTTC.

This clone was seen repeatedly, ten times or more. The chain couples TRBV29-1 to TRBJ2-4; the D is unclear. Germline V gene lookup returns CDR1 SQVTM and CDR2 ANQGSEA. V shed 4 bases and J shed 0 bases, with 16 bases lying between them. CDR3 length: 16 residues. The CDR3 is CSVVPAPLVAKNIQYF. CDR3 bases: TGCAGCGTTGTGCCAGCTCCCCTCGTAGCCAAAAACATTCAGTACTTC.

The chain uses TRBV30 and TRBJ2-7; D perhaps matches TRBD2 (5 bases). The length of the CDR3 is 13 residues. Trimming removed 6 bases at V and 2 bases at J, with 14 bases between. Germline V gene sequence: CDR1 GTSNPN, CDR2 SVGIG (reference sequence). The CDR3 DNA reads TGTGCCTGCTACTGGAGGACTGCCTACGAGCAGTACTTC. This gives the protein CACYWRTAYEQYF. Full variable domain (outside the CDR3, taken from reference TRBV30 and TRBJ2-7): SQTIHQWPATLVQPVGSPLSLECTVEGTSNPNLYWYRQAAGRGLQLLFYSVGIGQISSEVPQNLSASRPQDRQFILSSKKLLLSDSGFYLCACYWRTAYEQYFGPGTRLTVT.

This chain links TRBV7-2 with TRBJ2-5, with a weak D call TRBD2 (5 bases). Trimming cost V 5 bases and J 5 bases, with 18 bases left between them. The CDR3 runs 15 residues. Germline V gene lookup returns CDR1 SGHTA and CDR2 FQGNSA. CDR3 DNA: TGTGCCAGCAGCGGCCGGGGTACTAGGTGCGAGACCCAGTACTTC. Residues: CASSGRGTRCETQYF.

This clone has ten or more counts. The V gene is TRBV11-2, the J gene TRBJ1-4; D is ambiguous. Germline CDR1 and CDR2: SGHAT and FQNNGV. This CDR3 comprises 11 residues. V lost 5 bases and J 7 bases, leaving 5 bases between the germline ends. CDR3 residues: CASSQGEKLFF. The CDR3 DNA follows: TGTGCCAGCAGCCAAGGTGAAAAACTGTTTTTT.

This clone has more than one count but fewer than ten. The chain recombines TRBV11-3 with TRBJ2-3; 9 bases are shared with TRBD1. The CDR3 totals 14 residues. CDR1 SGHNT and CDR2 YENEEA come from the germline V gene. The J segment lost 7 bases and the V segment lost 5 bases, leaving 7 bases of the junction unmatched. Here the CDR3 reads CASSARTGGHTQYF. As DNA, the CDR3 is TGTGCCAGCAGCGCCAGAACAGGGGGCCATACGCAGTATTTT. Complete variable domain (other parts from reference TRBV11-3 and TRBJ2-3): EAGVVQSPRYKIIEKKQPVAFWCNPISGHNTLYWYLQNLGQGPELLIRYENEEAVDDSQLPKDRFSAERLKGVDSTLKIQPAELGDSAVYLCASSARTGGHTQYFGPGTRLTVL.

This clone was counted only a few times. V and J are TRBV29-1 and TRBJ2-3; 7 positions match TRBD2. V trimming: 7 bases; J trimming: 2 bases; junction bases outside the gene matches: 6. The germline CDR1 and CDR2 sequences are SQVTM and ANQGSEA. The CDR3 has 13 amino acids. DNA of the CDR3: TGCAGCGGAGTTGGGGGGGACACAGATACGCAGTATTTT. It translates to CSGVGGDTDTQYF.

The chain employs TRBV11-3 and TRBJ2-1, with D possibly TRBD2 on 6 matching bases. Trimming took off 1 base at V and 1 base at J, with 17 bases between the two ends. Per germline, CDR1 SGHNT and CDR2 YENEEA. This CDR3 contains 18 residues. CDR3 amino acids: CASSLGQTRGGSYNEQFF. DNA of the CDR3: TGTGCCAGCAGCTTAGGCCAGACTAGGGGTGGGTCCTACAATGAGCAGTTCTTC.

At least ten counts were recorded for this clone. This rearrangement joins TRBV7-9 to TRBJ1-4, with TRBD1 as a possible D gene (5 bases). V shed 5 bases and J shed 2 bases, with 15 bases lying between them. This CDR3 region has 16 residues. Germline-derived CDR1 and CDR2 are SEHNR and FQNEAQ (reference sequence). The CDR3 DNA follows: TGTGCCAGCAGCCTCCGGGGCGCGGGCACTAATGAAAAACTGTTTTTT. This encodes CASSLRGAGTNEKLFF.

Here the CDR3 DNA reads TGTGCCAGCAGCCGAGGGACTAGCGGGCCTGATGGCTACGAGCAGTACTTC. As protein: CASSRGTSGPDGYEQYF. This chain uses TRBV9 with TRBJ2-7; 12 bases align to TRBD2. The CDR3 has 17 amino acids. Losses at the gene ends were 4 bases for V and 3 bases for J; bases not matched to a gene: 11. In germline, CDR1 is SGDLS, CDR2 YYNGEE.

This clone has ten or more counts. The chain combines TRBV19 with TRBJ2-7; a possible D gene is TRBD1 (6 bases). CDR1 is LNHDA and CDR2 is SQIVND in the germline V gene (reference sequence). The CDR3 loop spans 13 amino acids. Trimming removed 3 bases at V and 4 bases at J, with 10 bases between. CDR3 coding DNA: TGTGCCAGTAGTATGGGGGCCGAGTACGAGCAGTACTTC. Translated: CASSMGAEYEQYF.

There are a few counts of this clone. The V and J genes are TRBV6-5 and TRBJ2-5; possibly TRBD1 for D (6 bases). The CDR3 has 13 residues. Germline V gene lookup returns CDR1 MNHEY and CDR2 SVGAGI. Trimming stripped 5 bases from V and 4 bases from J, with 11 bases between. CDR3 coding DNA: TGTGCCAGCAGTCGTGACAGGCTAGAGACCCAGTACTTC. It yields the protein CASSRDRLETQYF.

This clone was recorded at least ten times. The genes are TRBV4-3 and TRBJ1-2; no clear D gene. The ends were cut back, 0 bases at V and 8 bases at J, with 10 bases in the middle. The CDR3 is 13 residues long. Germline-derived CDR1 and CDR2 are LGHNA and YSLEER. CDR3 in amino acids: CASSQDQALGYTF. The DNA of the CDR3 is TGCGCCAGCAGCCAAGACCAGGCATTGGGCTACACCTTC.

This clone has ten or more counts. The V gene is TRBV9, the J gene TRBJ2-5; 7 bases map to TRBD2. With V trimmed by 0 bases and J by 4 bases, 6 bases remained unmatched. CDR3 size: 15 residues. Per germline, CDR1 SGDLS and CDR2 YYNGEE. The CDR3 spells CASSVAGGGTETQYF. DNA for the CDR3: TGTGCCAGCAGCGTAGCGGGGGGTGGGACAGAGACCCAGTACTTC.

This clone was counted between two and nine times. This chain links TRBV29-1 with TRBJ2-5; TRBD1 is a possible D gene (6 bases). The CDR3 runs to 13 residues. CDR1 and CDR2 (germline): SQVTM, ANQGSEA. V lost 4 bases and J lost 1, with 10 bases in between. The CDR3 reads CSVGTAIQETQYF. CDR3 in DNA: TGCAGCGTTGGGACAGCGATCCAAGAGACCCAGTACTTC.

The sample holds a few counts of this clone. The CDR3 nucleotides read TGTGCCAGCTCTCCGGGTCAGGGGACCCTCGAGGGAGGCTACACCTTC. Translating gives CASSPGQGTLEGGYTF. The chain employs TRBV18 and TRBJ1-2; perhaps TRBD1 as D (6 bases). V dropped 6 bases and J dropped 8 bases, with 25 bases sitting between them. The CDR3 consists of 16 residues. The germline V gene has CDR1 KGHSH and CDR2 LQKENI.

V usage is TRBV5-4 and J usage is TRBJ1-6; 7 bases line up with TRBD1. The CDR3 runs to 15 residues. Per the germline V gene, CDR1 is SGHNT and CDR2 is YYREEE (reference sequence). The J segment lost 6 bases and the V segment lost 6 bases, leaving 9 bases of the junction unmatched. The CDR3 DNA sequence: TGTGCCAGCAAATTCGGGCAGGGGGTTAATTCACCCCTCCACTTT. Protein sequence: CASKFGQGVNSPLHF.

This chain connects TRBV7-2 to TRBJ1-1; D unresolved. V was cut by 4 bases and J by 1 base, with 7 bases left in between. Germline CDR1 and CDR2: SGHTA and FQGNSA. The CDR3 has 13 amino acids. CDR3 region: CASSSLRNTEAFF. The DNA of the CDR3 is TGTGCCAGCAGCTCCCTGAGGAACACTGAAGCTTTCTTT. Combining the CDR3 with reference TRBV7-2 and TRBJ1-1 gives the whole variable domain GAGVSQSPSNKVTEKGKDVELRCDPISGHTALYWYRQSLGQGLEFLIYFQGNSAPDKSGLPSDRFSAERTGGSVSTLTIQRTQQEDSAVYLCASSSLRNTEAFFGQGTRLTVV.

This clone was counted only a few times. The V and J genes are TRBV6-1 and TRBJ2-7; perhaps TRBD1 as D (5 bases). Germline-derived CDR1 and CDR2 are MNHNS and SASEGT. The germline V and J ends were trimmed by 2 bases and 1 base, with 15 bases remaining between them. CDR3 length: 16 residues. The CDR3 loop reads CASSENPGQVSYEQYF. The CDR3 nucleotides are TGTGCCAGCAGTGAAAACCCAGGGCAAGTATCCTACGAGCAGTACTTC.

Comment on this clone: A much larger clone is a single base away; this may be a read error. The chain uses TRBV7-8 and TRBJ2-3; possibly TRBD1 for D (5 bases). The V and J ends lost 1 base and 6 bases respectively, with 5 bases between them. The CDR3 is 12 amino acids. The germline gives CDR1 SGHVS, CDR2 FQNEAQ. The DNA for the CDR3 is TGTGCCAGCAGCTTAGAGGGGGATACGCAGTATTTT. Residues: CASSLEGDTQYF.

This clone was seen ten or more times. The chain combines TRBV29-1 with TRBJ2-7, with D unclear. This CDR3 is 14 amino acids long. Trimming took 4 bases from V and 0 from J, leaving 13 bases between them. CDR1 is SQVTM, CDR2 ANQGSEA, per germline. CDR3 protein: CSVVRQDDSYEQYF. In nucleotides, the CDR3 is TGCAGCGTTGTTCGGCAGGATGACTCCTACGAGCAGTACTTC.

The V gene is TRBV7-9, the J gene TRBJ1-2; D ambiguous. The germline V and J ends were trimmed by 1 base and 2 bases, with 5 bases remaining between them. The germline gives CDR1 SEHNR, CDR2 FQNEAQ (reference sequence). This CDR3 has 13 residues. CDR3 sequence: CASSLVANYGYTF. CDR3 in DNA: TGTGCCAGCAGCTTAGTGGCCAACTATGGCTACACCTTC.

This clone was recorded at least ten times. V and J are TRBV14 and TRBJ2-7; D gene ambiguous. Trimming shortened V by 1 base and J by 2 bases, and 12 bases separated the two germline ends. CDR3 length equals 15 residues. Germline CDR1 is SGHDN and CDR2 is FVKESK. CDR3 region: CASSQAWGGTYEQYF. CDR3 bases: TGTGCCAGCAGCCAAGCCTGGGGTGGAACCTACGAGCAGTACTTC.

This clone was observed a handful of times. At the DNA level, this CDR3 is encoded by other sequences in the same sample as well. This chain uses TRBV30 with TRBJ1-5; D ambiguous. This CDR3 is built from 13 residues. V gave up 0 bases and J gave up 0 bases, with 3 bases separating them. Germline-derived CDR1 and CDR2 are GTSNPN and SVGIG (reference sequence). As DNA, the CDR3 is TGTGCCTGGAGTGTAGGTAGCAATCAGCCCCAGCATTTT. This translates into CAWSVGSNQPQHF.

This clone was observed a few times. This chain joins TRBV4-2 and TRBJ1-1, with D hard to call. In germline, CDR1 is LGHNA, CDR2 YNFKEQ. This CDR3 contains 13 residues. V lost 3 bases, J lost 11 bases, and 16 bases lay in between. The CDR3: CASSHATGQRAFF. The DNA for the CDR3 is TGTGCCAGCAGCCATGCAACCGGGCAGAGGGCTTTCTTT.

This chain connects TRBV28 to TRBJ2-1, with 8 bases identical to TRBD2. With 5 bases clipped from V and 6 bases from J, the junction kept 9 bases outside the gene matches. The CDR3 is 15 amino acids. Germline V gene sequence: CDR1 MDHEN, CDR2 SYDVKM. The CDR3 reads CASSVLSGISNEQFF. CDR3 DNA sequence: TGTGCCAGCAGTGTCCTTAGCGGGATAAGCAATGAGCAGTTCTTC.

The chain joins TRBV7-2 to TRBJ2-5, with unresolved D. The CDR3 is made up of 14 amino acids. The germline gives CDR1 SGHTA, CDR2 FQGNSA. Trimming took 1 base from V and 1 from J, leaving 7 bases between them. The CDR3 reads CASSLGAIQETQYF. The CDR3 bases are TGTGCCAGCAGCTTAGGGGCTATCCAAGAGACCCAGTACTTC.

This clone has a count of ten or more. The CDR3 protein is CASSRRVEDGYTF. The CDR3 DNA sequence: TGTGCCAGCAGCCGCAGGGTGGAAGATGGCTACACCTTC. The V and J genes are TRBV14 and TRBJ1-2; D is perhaps TRBD1 (5 bases). Germline V lookup: CDR1 SGHDN, CDR2 FVKESK. The CDR3 contains 13 residues. Trimming stripped 4 bases from V and 6 bases from J, with 12 bases between.

There are a few counts of this clone. This chain joins TRBV5-4 and TRBJ2-2; the D is unclear. The V gene lost 2 bases and the J gene lost 0 bases, with 14 bases spanning the gap. The germline V gene encodes CDR1 SGHNT and CDR2 YYREEE (reference sequence). This CDR3 region has 17 residues. DNA of the CDR3: TGTGCCAGCAGCTTTGTCGTCGACGGTTCGAACACCGGGGAGCTGTTTTTT. It translates to CASSFVVDGSNTGELFF. The whole variable domain, filled in from reference TRBV5-4 and TRBJ2-2, reads ETGVTQSPTHLIKTRGQQVTLRCSSQSGHNTVSWYQQALGQGPQFIFQYYREEENGRGNFPPRFSGLQFPNYSSELNVNALELDDSALYLCASSFVVDGSNTGELFFGEGSRLTVL.

This clone was observed a handful of times. The chain couples TRBV27 to TRBJ1-6, with 7 nucleotides matching TRBD1. Germline V lookup: CDR1 MNHEY, CDR2 SMNVEV (reference sequence). This CDR3 has 17 amino acids. V lost 3 bases, J lost 7 bases, and 12 bases stayed unmatched. The CDR3 loop is CASSFRIEGARNSPLHF. In DNA, the CDR3 is TGTGCCAGCAGTTTCCGTATTGAGGGGGCGCGCAATTCACCCCTCCACTTT.

The chain joins TRBV6-1 to TRBJ2-5; weak D call: TRBD1 (5 bases). V lost 6 bases, J lost 7 bases, and 21 bases lay in between. Per germline, CDR1 MNHNS and CDR2 SASEGT. The CDR3 is 15 amino acids. CDR3 amino acids: CASRAGLGPEATQYF. CDR3 DNA: TGTGCCAGCAGGGCTGGTTTGGGGCCCGAAGCGACCCAGTACTTC.